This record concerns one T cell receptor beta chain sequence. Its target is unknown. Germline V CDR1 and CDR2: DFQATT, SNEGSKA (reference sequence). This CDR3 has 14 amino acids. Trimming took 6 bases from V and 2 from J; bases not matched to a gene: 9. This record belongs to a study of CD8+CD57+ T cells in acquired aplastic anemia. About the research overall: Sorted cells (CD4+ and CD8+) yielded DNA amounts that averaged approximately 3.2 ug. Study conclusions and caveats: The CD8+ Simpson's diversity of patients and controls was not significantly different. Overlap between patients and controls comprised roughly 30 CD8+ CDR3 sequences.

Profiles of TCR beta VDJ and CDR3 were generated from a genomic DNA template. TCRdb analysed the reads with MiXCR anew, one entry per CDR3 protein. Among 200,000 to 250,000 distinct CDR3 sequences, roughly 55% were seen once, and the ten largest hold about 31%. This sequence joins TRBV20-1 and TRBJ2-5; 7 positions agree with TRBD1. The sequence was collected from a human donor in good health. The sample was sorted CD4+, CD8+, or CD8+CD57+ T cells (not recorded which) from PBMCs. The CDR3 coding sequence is TGCAGTGCGCGGGTAGGGGGCCCACAAGAGACCCAGTACTTC. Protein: CSARVGGPQETQYF.